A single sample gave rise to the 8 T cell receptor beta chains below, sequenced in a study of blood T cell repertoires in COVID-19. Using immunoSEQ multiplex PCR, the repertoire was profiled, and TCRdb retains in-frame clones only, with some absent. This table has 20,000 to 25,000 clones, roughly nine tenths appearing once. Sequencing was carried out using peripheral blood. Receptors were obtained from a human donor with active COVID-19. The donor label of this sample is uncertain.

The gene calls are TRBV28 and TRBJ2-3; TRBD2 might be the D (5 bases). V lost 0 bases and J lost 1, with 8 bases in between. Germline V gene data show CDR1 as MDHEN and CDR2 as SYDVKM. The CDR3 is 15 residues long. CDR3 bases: TGTGCCAGCAGTTTATGGGCGGAGGGCACAGATACGCAGTATTTT. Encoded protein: CASSLWAEGTDTQYF.

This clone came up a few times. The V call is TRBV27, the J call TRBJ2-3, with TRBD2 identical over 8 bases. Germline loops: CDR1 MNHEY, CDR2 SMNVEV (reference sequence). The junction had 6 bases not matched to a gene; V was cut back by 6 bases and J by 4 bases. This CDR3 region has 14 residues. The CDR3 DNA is TGTGCCAGCAGCAACCCGGGAGGGCCAGATACGCAGTATTTT. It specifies CASSNPGGPDTQYF.

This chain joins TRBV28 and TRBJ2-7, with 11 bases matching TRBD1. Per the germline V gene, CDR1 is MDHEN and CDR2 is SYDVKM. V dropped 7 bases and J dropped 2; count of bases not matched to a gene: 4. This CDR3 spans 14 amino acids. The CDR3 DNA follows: TGTGCCAGCATCTTGGACAGGGGGCCCTACGAGCAGTACTTC. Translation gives CASILDRGPYEQYF.

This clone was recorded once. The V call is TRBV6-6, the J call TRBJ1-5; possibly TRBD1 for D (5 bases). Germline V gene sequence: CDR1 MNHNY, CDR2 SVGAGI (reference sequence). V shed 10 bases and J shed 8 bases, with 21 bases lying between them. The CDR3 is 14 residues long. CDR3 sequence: CATRGGGHWEPQHF. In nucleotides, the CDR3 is TGTGCCACCCGGGGCGGGGGTCACTGGGAGCCCCAGCATTTT.

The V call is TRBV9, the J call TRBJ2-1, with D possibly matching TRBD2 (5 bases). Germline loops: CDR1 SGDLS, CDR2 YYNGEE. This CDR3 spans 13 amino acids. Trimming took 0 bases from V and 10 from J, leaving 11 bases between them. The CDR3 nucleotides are TGTGCCAGCAGCGTAGGTCGGTCGGGGGAGCAGTTCTTC. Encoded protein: CASSVGRSGEQFF.

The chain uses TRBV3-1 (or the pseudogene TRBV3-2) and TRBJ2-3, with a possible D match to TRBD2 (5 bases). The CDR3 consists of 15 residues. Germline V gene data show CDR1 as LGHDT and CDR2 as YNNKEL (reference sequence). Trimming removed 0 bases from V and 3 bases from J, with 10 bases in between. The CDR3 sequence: CASSQEGEGTDTQYF. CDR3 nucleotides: TGTGCCAGCAGCCAAGAAGGAGAGGGAACAGATACGCAGTATTTT.

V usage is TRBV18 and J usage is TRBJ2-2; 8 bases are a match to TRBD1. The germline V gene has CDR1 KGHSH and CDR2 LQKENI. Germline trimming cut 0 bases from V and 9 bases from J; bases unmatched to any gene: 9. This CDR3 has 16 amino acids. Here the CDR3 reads CASSPPRQGAQRELFF. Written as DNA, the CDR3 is TGTGCCAGCTCACCACCCCGGCAGGGGGCGCAACGGGAGCTGTTTTTT.

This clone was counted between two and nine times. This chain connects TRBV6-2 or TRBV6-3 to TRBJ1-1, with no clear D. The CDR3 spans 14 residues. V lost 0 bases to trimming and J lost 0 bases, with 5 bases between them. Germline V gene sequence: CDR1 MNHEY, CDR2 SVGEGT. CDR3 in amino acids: CASSYSTLNTEAFF. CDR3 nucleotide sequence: TGTGCCAGCAGTTACTCGACACTGAACACTGAAGCTTTCTTT.